This TCR beta chain emerged from a study of CD8+ T cells in alopecia areata. Details on this clone: Other DNA sequences of this sample code for an identical CDR3.

Reverse transcription of extracted RNA yielded cDNA, which provided the sequencing template. Produced via immunoSEQ multiplex PCR; TCRdb's table is partial and in-frame only. The table records 150,000 to 200,000 clones, 60% to 75% of them present only once. The V gene's germline CDR1 is GTSNPN and CDR2 SVGIG (reference sequence). Trimming removed 2 bases from V and 2 bases from J, with 6 bases in between. This CDR3 contains 12 residues. As for treatment: oral pan-JAK inhibitor, 5-10 mg twice daily. This chain uses TRBV30 with TRBJ1-2; no definite D call. The TCR comes from a human donor with alopecia areata. The sample was CD4+ T cells sorted from blood, taken at week 24, from a patient treated with tofacitinib. DNA of the CDR3: TGTGCCTGGAGTCCTACGAACTATGGCTACACCTTC. Its protein is CAWSPTNYGYTF. Together with reference TRBV30 and TRBJ1-2, the CDR3 gives the full variable domain: SQTIHQWPATLVQPVGSPLSLECTVEGTSNPNLYWYRQAAGRGLQLLFYSVGIGQISSEVPQNLSASRPQDRQFILSSKKLLLSDSGFYLCAWSPTNYGYTFGSGTRLTVV.